This TCR beta chain derives from a study of blood T cell repertoires in COVID-19 (TCRdb year 2020). Regarding the research as a whole: Samples from collaborators originated in the United States, Italy and Spain and spanned both the acute and convalescent phases of COVID-19. Subjects who had been exposed to COVID-19, were actively infected with it, or had recovered from it provided the deeply sampled blood TCRbeta repertoires that made up the dataset. The prospective study material was composed of cDNA or gDNA derived from T cells, B-cell-depleted T cells, or PBMCs. Nearly every sample came with metadata listing a de-identified subject ID, COVID-19 status, age in years and sex. Samples were obtained from the ongoing ImmuneRACE study (first 160 participants) and from 1,254 subjects provided by 6 global collaborators. HLA class I and class II types, where available, came from metadata supplied by the sample provider rather than from assay-based typing. The repertoires were released in a freely available public database intended as a resource for research on the immune response to SARS-CoV-2.

Notes on this clone: There is no known antigen for this receptor. No base qualities exist here, and no much larger clone lies one base off it.

TCRbeta CDR3 regions were amplified from genomic DNA by means of the immunoSEQ Assay, a bias-controlled multiplex PCR. The study's processing was this. Nucleated cell counts per sample were estimated from amplification of reference gene primers within the assay. To quantify the absolute abundance of each unique TCRbeta CDR3 rearrangement, sequence reads were collapsed and filtered. For each sample, productive Simpson clonality was calculated as the square root of Simpson's diversity index across productive rearrangements. TCRdb obtained this table from immuneACCESS and retained in-frame rearrangements with V and J assigned. These tables miss some clones; where compared with another copy, unresolved V genes account for less than half of the shortfall, and the remainder is unexplained. That table gives V, J and clone size, and the DNA gave D and trimming. This sample gives 150,000 to 250,000 clones in total; about 95% of them show up just once. The ten largest clonotypes hold about 0.76% of the sample.

Looking up the germline V gene yields CDR1 SGHTA and CDR2 FQGNSA. The CDR3 contains 14 residues, cysteine and phenylalanine counted. The sequence is cut down to CDR3 DNA, 42 bases in frame from base 1. V ends up 4 bases short and J 4 bases short, with an unmatched junction base count of 3. One collaborating source in Seattle enrolled patients while the patients were actively infected and followed the patients over time throughout the course of disease. Each collaborating institution followed its own protocols to collect whole blood in K2EDTA tubes. For TCRbeta analysis, collaborators shipped samples in one of three forms: frozen whole blood, isolated PBMCs, or DNA extracted from either of those sample types. Study-wide findings and limitations: Clinical and demographic metadata were provided uncurated, with the amount varying by source and participant.

The sample comprised peripheral blood. In this chain, TRBV7-2 is recombined with TRBJ1-3, with 8 bases aligning to TRBD1. This receptor was identified in a man under 40 with COVID-19, enrolled during active disease. The CDR3 reads CASSYRGSGNTIYF. The nucleotide sequence reads TGTGCCAGCAGCTACAGGGGGTCGGGAAACACCATATATTTT.